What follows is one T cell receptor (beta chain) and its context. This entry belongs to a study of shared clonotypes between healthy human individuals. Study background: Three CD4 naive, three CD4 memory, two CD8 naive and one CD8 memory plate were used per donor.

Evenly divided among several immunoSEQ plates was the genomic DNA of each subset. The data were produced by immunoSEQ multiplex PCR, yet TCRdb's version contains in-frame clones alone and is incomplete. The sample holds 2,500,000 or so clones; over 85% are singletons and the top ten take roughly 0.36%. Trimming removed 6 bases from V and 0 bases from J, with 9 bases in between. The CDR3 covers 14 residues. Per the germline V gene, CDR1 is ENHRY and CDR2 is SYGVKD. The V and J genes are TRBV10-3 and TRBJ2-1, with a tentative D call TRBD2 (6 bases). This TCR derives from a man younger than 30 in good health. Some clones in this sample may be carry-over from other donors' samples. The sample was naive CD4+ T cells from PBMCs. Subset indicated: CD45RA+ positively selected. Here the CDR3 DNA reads TGTGCCATCAGGGGACTGTTCTCCTACAATGAGCAGTTCTTC. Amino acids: CAIRGLFSYNEQFF.